The clone carrying this T cell receptor (beta chain) was observed a handful of times. The antigen is undetermined. The data originate from a study of T-cell reconstitution after alpha-beta-depleted transplantation in children. Unique molecular identifiers were built into the TCRbeta library. TCRdb reanalysed the PCR reads using MiXCR and keeps one entry per CDR3 protein. The sample shows 600,000 to 800,000 distinct CDR3 sequences, under 15% of them seen only once. Regarding the study as a whole: One year post-transplant, T-cell counts and diversity were largely derived from T cells produced anew.

The CDR3 is 15 amino acids. V lost 3 bases and J lost 1; bases outside the gene matches: 8. Germline-derived CDR1 and CDR2 are DFQATT and SNEGSKA (reference sequence). Specimen: PBMCs, collected before TCRalphabeta/CD19-depleted stem cell transplant. The J gene is TRBJ2-7, the V gene TRBV20-1; 8 nucleotides match TRBD1. The sequence came from a girl aged 2-10 years with congenital amegakaryocytic thrombocytopenia, due to receive a stem cell transplant. CDR3 amino acids: CSARGGQAHSYEQYF. The CDR3 coding sequence is TGCAGTGCTAGGGGGGGACAGGCGCATTCCTACGAGCAGTACTTC.